A selection of T cell receptor beta chains follows, all from one sample in a study of T cells in Graves' hyperthyroidism and ophthalmopathy. TCRdb recomputed calls from the multiplex PCR reads with MiXCR, one row per CDR3 protein. The table records about 660,000 distinct CDR3 sequences, 40% to 55% of them present only once. Sequences were obtained from peripheral blood or thyroid tissue (not recorded which). The receptors were gathered from an adult man with Graves' disease, either hyperthyroidism or ophthalmopathy (not recorded which). CDR3s include the opening cysteine and the closing phenylalanine or tryptophan. Fields, in order: V gene, D gene, clone size, J gene, CDR3 protein, CDR3 DNA. A D gene is named only where the DNA matches it firmly. Not all rows give a size; the values are once, few, many and, for expanded clones, a class.

v_gene: TRBV25-1
d_gene: TRBD1
abundance: medium-sized
j_gene: TRBJ1-6
CDR3aa: CASSERWGTGASPLHF
CDR3nt: TGTGCCAGCAGTGAAAGGTGGGGGACAGGGGCCTCACCCCTCCACTTT

v_gene: TRBV12-3/TRBV12-4
d_gene: TRBD1
abundance: -
j_gene: TRBJ2-7
CDR3aa: CASSLAGGQGASYEQYF
CDR3nt: TGTGCCAGCAGTTTAGCCGGGGGACAGGGGGCCTCGTACGAGCAGTACTTC

v_gene: TRBV7-2
d_gene: -
abundance: -
j_gene: TRBJ2-2
CDR3aa: CASSFGWNTGELFF
CDR3nt: TGTGCCAGCAGCTTCGGCTGGAACACCGGGGAGCTGTTTTTT

v_gene: TRBV2
d_gene: TRBD1
abundance: -
j_gene: TRBJ1-4
CDR3aa: CGSNTRDRGNEKLFF
CDR3nt: TGTGGCAGCAACACCCGGGACAGGGGGAATGAAAAACTGTTTTTT

v_gene: TRBV7-9
d_gene: -
abundance: -
j_gene: TRBJ1-1
CDR3aa: CASSTDSKAFF
CDR3nt: TGTGCCAGCAGCACGGACAGTAAAGCTTTCTTT

v_gene: TRBV7-9
d_gene: -
abundance: few
j_gene: TRBJ1-5
CDR3aa: CASSLGGGIGNQPQHF
CDR3nt: TGTGCCAGCAGCTTGGGAGGCGGGATTGGCAATCAGCCCCAGCATTTT

v_gene: TRBV12-3/TRBV12-4
d_gene: -
abundance: -
j_gene: TRBJ1-2
CDR3aa: CASSPSGHYGYTF
CDR3nt: TGTGCCAGCAGTCCATCAGGACACTATGGCTACACCTTC

v_gene: TRBV12-5
d_gene: -
abundance: few
j_gene: TRBJ2-5
CDR3aa: CASGLGGPGEETQYF
CDR3nt: TGTGCTAGTGGTTTGGGAGGCCCCGGGGAAGAGACCCAGTACTTC

v_gene: TRBV9
d_gene: TRBD2
abundance: -
j_gene: TRBJ2-7
CDR3aa: CASSVGGGGPDEQYF
CDR3nt: TGTGCCAGCAGCGTAGGCGGGGGGGGGCCCGACGAGCAGTACTTC

v_gene: TRBV6-5
d_gene: -
abundance: -
j_gene: TRBJ1-5
CDR3aa: CASSYWGGSQPQHF
CDR3nt: TGTGCCAGCAGTTACTGGGGGGGTAGTCAGCCCCAGCATTTT

v_gene: TRBV19
d_gene: TRBD1
abundance: few
j_gene: TRBJ1-2
CDR3aa: CASRLDTGGRSYGYTF
CDR3nt: TGTGCCAGTAGATTGGATACAGGGGGCAGATCCTATGGCTACACCTTC

v_gene: TRBV20-1
d_gene: -
abundance: -
j_gene: TRBJ1-6
CDR3aa: CSARAGNSPLHF
CDR3nt: TGCAGTGCTAGAGCGGGAAATTCACCCCTCCACTTT

v_gene: TRBV20-1
d_gene: -
abundance: -
j_gene: TRBJ2-5
CDR3aa: CSDSTDRETQYF
CDR3nt: TGCAGTGACAGTACAGACCGGGAGACCCAGTACTTC

v_gene: TRBV24-1
d_gene: TRBD1
abundance: -
j_gene: TRBJ1-2
CDR3aa: CATSDPGTGANYGYTF
CDR3nt: TGTGCCACCAGTGATCCCGGGACAGGGGCTAACTATGGCTACACCTTC

v_gene: TRBV7-9
d_gene: -
abundance: many
j_gene: TRBJ2-7
CDR3aa: CASSTPTVSYEQYF
CDR3nt: TGTGCCAGCAGCACGCCGACGGTCTCCTACGAGCAGTACTTC

v_gene: TRBV29-1
d_gene: -
abundance: -
j_gene: TRBJ2-7
CDR3aa: CSLTVQGRPYEQYF
CDR3nt: TGCAGCTTAACTGTGCAGGGTCGGCCCTACGAGCAGTACTTC

v_gene: TRBV20-1
d_gene: TRBD1
abundance: -
j_gene: TRBJ1-1
CDR3aa: CSARETGENTEAFF
CDR3nt: TGCAGTGCTAGAGAGACAGGGGAGAACACTGAAGCTTTCTTT

v_gene: TRBV10-3
d_gene: -
abundance: -
j_gene: TRBJ2-7
CDR3aa: CASSEAWIYEQYF
CDR3nt: TGTGCCAGCAGTGAAGCATGGATCTACGAGCAGTACTTC

v_gene: TRBV25-1
d_gene: -
abundance: -
j_gene: TRBJ1-6
CDR3aa: CASSNPRGQGDNSPLHF
CDR3nt: TGTGCCAGCAGTAACCCCCGGGGGCAGGGCGATAATTCACCCCTCCACTTT

v_gene: TRBV9
d_gene: TRBD1
abundance: -
j_gene: TRBJ2-5
CDR3aa: CASSSTGAVQETQYF
CDR3nt: TGTGCCAGCAGCTCGACAGGGGCCGTCCAAGAGACCCAGTACTTC

v_gene: TRBV29-1
d_gene: -
abundance: -
j_gene: TRBJ2-2
CDR3aa: CSVVGQVGELFF
CDR3nt: TGCAGCGTTGTCGGGCAGGTCGGGGAGCTGTTTTTT

v_gene: TRBV7-7
d_gene: TRBD1
abundance: -
j_gene: TRBJ1-2
CDR3aa: CASSYGTEERGYTF
CDR3nt: TGTGCCAGCAGCTACGGGACAGAGGAGCGTGGCTACACCTTC

v_gene: TRBV2
d_gene: -
abundance: -
j_gene: TRBJ2-2
CDR3aa: CASSPGFGTKLAGELFF
CDR3nt: TGTGCCAGCAGCCCCGGCTTTGGGACGAAGTTGGCCGGGGAGCTGTTTTTT

v_gene: TRBV7-2
d_gene: -
abundance: few
j_gene: TRBJ2-2
CDR3aa: CASSLASLTTGELFF
CDR3nt: TGTGCCAGCAGCTTGGCTAGCCTGACCACCGGGGAGCTGTTTTTT

v_gene: TRBV5-1
d_gene: TRBD2
abundance: few
j_gene: TRBJ2-7
CDR3aa: CASRRTSSYEQYF
CDR3nt: TGCGCCAGCAGACGGACTAGCTCCTACGAGCAGTACTTC

v_gene: TRBV19
d_gene: TRBD1
abundance: many
j_gene: TRBJ1-1
CDR3aa: CASRDSTGVGTEAFF
CDR3nt: TGTGCCAGTAGGGACTCGACAGGGGTGGGCACTGAAGCTTTCTTT

v_gene: TRBV2
d_gene: -
abundance: many
j_gene: TRBJ1-1
CDR3aa: CASSEGRLEAFF
CDR3nt: TGTGCCAGCAGTGAGGGGCGGCTTGAAGCTTTCTTT